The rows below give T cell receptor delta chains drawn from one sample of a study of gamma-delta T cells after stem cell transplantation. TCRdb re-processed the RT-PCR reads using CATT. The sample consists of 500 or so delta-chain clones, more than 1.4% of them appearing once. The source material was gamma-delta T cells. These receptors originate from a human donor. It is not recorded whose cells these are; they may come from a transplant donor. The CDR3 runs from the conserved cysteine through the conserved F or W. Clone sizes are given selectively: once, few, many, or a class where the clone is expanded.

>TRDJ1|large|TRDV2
CACDTVQQARTVGRDQNTDKLIF
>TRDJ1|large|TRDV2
CACDTGGPHKLIF
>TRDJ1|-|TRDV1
CALGERYVHVKALEVGLGDSYTSVKNTDKLIF
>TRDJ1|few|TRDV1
CALGEWGGIVGIDKLIF
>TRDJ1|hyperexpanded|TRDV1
CALGELNRISEPYMDWGDDKLIF
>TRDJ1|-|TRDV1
CALGELGQFLPIGRCWRHKTDKLIF
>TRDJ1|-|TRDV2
CACDLLGDTADKLIF
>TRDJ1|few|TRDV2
CACDRMLGDTTDKLIF
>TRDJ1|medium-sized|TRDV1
CALSWGILRGTDKLIF
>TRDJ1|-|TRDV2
CACDQLLGDTADKLIF
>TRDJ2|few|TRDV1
CALGGTLVLLGYSKVFRNDACGSALTAQLFF
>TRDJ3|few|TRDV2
CACDRILGDTSSSWDTRQMFF